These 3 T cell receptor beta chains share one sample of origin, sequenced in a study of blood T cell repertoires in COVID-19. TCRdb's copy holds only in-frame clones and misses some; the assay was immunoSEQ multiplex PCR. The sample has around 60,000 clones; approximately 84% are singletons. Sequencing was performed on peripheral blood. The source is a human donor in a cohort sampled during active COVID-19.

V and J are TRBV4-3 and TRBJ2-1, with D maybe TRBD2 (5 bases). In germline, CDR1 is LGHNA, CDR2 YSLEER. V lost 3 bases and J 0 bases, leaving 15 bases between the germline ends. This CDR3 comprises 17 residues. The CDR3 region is CASSHLPSSSSYNEQFF. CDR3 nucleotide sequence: TGCGCCAGCAGCCACCTCCCTAGCTCGAGCTCCTACAATGAGCAGTTCTTC.

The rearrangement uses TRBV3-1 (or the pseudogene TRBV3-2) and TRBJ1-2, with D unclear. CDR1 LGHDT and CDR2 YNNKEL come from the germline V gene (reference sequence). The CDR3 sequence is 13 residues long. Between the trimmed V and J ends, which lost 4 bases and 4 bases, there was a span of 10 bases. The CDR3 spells CASSPPSRYGYTF. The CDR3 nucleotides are TGTGCCAGCAGCCCCCCCTCGCGCTATGGCTACACCTTC.

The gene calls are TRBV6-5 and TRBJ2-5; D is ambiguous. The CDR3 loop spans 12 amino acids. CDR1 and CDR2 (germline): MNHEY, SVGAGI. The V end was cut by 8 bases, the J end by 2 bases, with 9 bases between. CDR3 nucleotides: TGTGCCAGCCACGACACACAAGAGACCCAGTACTTC. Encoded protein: CASHDTQETQYF.